This T cell receptor (beta chain) was observed in a study of neurological immune-mediated disorders. This clonotype was detected ten times or more. TCRdb reanalysed the 5' RACE reads using MiXCR and keeps one entry per CDR3 protein. The data contain about 54,000 distinct CDR3 sequences, over 3.5% of them singletons. The ends were cut back, 5 bases at V and 11 bases at J, with 19 bases in the middle. The CDR3 is 14 residues long. Looked up from germline, CDR1 is SGHRS and CDR2 is YFSETQ. The clonotype was recovered from a middle-aged woman with multiple sclerosis. The source material was CD4+ T cells from blood. V is TRBV5-1 and J is TRBJ1-4; D is possibly TRBD1 (5 bases). CDR3 DNA: TGCGCCAGCAGGCCGGGCCCTTGGGACGAGAAACTGTTTTTT. Translation: CASRPGPWDEKLFF.